Described below is a single TCR beta chain sequence and its context. Looked up from germline, CDR1 is SGHRS and CDR2 is YFSETQ. The CDR3 runs 14 residues. The ends were cut back, 4 bases at V and 3 bases at J, with 11 bases in the middle. Original processing notes: Quantification of nucleated cells was approximated via reference gene primer amplification. Assay: immunoSEQ multiplex PCR; the TCRdb copy retains only in-frame clones and omits some. V and J calls and clone size are given by that table; D and trimming were obtained from the DNA. The sample consists of 180,000 or so clones, about 85% of them appearing once. The sample belongs to a study of blood T cell repertoires in COVID-19. Study summary: The origin of the acute and convalescent COVID-19 samples was the United States, Italy and Spain. Sources were T cells, B-cell-depleted T cells, or PBMCs; the material itself was cDNA or gDNA.

The clonotype comes from a woman aged 80 or over with acute or convalescent COVID-19. The V and J genes are TRBV5-1 and TRBJ1-5; D uncertain. The sample was peripheral blood. The CDR3 protein is CASSPETHNQPQHF. Here the CDR3 DNA reads TGCGCCAGCAGCCCAGAAACGCACAATCAGCCCCAGCATTTT.